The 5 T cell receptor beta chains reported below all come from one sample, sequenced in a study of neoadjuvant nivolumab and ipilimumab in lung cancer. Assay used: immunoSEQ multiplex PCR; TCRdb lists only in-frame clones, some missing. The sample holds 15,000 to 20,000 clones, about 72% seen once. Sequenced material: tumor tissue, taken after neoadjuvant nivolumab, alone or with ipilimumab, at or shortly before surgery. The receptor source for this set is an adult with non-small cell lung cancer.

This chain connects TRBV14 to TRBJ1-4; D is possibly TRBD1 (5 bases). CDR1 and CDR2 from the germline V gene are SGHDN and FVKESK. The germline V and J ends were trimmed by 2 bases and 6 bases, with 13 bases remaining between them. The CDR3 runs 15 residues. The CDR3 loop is CASSQTDSTHEKLFF. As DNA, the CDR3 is TGTGCCAGCAGCCAAACTGACAGTACGCATGAAAAACTGTTTTTT.

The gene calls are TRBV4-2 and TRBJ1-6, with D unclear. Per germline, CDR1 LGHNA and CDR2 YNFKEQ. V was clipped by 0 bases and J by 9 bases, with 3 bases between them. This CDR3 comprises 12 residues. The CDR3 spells CASSQEGSPLHF. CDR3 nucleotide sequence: TGTGCCAGCAGCCAAGAAGGTTCACCCCTCCACTTT.

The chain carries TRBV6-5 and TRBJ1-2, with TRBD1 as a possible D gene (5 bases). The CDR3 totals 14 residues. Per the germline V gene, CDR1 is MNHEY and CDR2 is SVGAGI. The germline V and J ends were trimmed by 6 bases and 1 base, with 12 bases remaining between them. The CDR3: CASSQGTYNYGYTF. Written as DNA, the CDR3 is TGTGCCAGCAGCCAAGGGACTTATAACTATGGCTACACCTTC.

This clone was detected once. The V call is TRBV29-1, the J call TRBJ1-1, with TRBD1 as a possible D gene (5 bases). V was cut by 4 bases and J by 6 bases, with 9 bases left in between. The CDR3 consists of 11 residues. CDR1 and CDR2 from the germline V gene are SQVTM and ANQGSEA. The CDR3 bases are TGCAGCGTTGTAAGGGGCCCTGAAGCTTTCTTT. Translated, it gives CSVVRGPEAFF.

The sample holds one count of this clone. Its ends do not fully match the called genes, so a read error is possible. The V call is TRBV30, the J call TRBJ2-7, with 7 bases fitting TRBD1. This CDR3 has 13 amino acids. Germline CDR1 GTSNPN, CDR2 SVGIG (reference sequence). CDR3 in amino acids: CAWRGRGSSEQYF. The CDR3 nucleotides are TGTGCCTGGAGAGGCAGGGGGTCCTCCGAGCAGTACTTC.